The next 3 T cell receptor beta chains were all read from a single sample in a study of T cell responses to AZD1222 COVID-19 vaccine (dated by TCRdb to about 2021). The library came from the immunoSEQ multiplex PCR assay. TCRdb stores this immuneACCESS table with in-frame sequences only. Part of the clones is absent; in the studies checked, under half of the shortfall reflects unresolved V genes, and no reason is known for the rest. Within this sample are approximately 160,000 clones, with more than 85% of them counted one time only. Around 4.4% of the sample rests with the top ten. The sample's time point label, in plain terms: baseline before first vaccination. Sequencing was performed on peripheral blood, taken on day 0 of AZD1222 vaccination. The receptors shown here come from an adult in good health.

This chain links TRBV11-2 with TRBJ2-1; D ambiguous. Germline lookup yields CDR1 SGHAT and CDR2 FQNNGV. Deletions cut 0 bases from V and 0 bases from J, with 15 bases between. The CDR3 totals 18 residues. The CDR3 bases are TGTGCCAGCAGCTTAGAGCTCTGGGGTCGCGGCTCCTACAATGAGCAGTTCTTC. Translation: CASSLELWGRGSYNEQFF.

The chain combines TRBV5-8 with TRBJ2-1; a possible D gene is TRBD2 (7 bases). This CDR3 contains 15 residues. The germline V gene has CDR1 SGHTS and CDR2 YDEGEE. Trimming left V 0 bases short and J 7 bases short, with 14 bases between. The CDR3 reads CASSLALKGGNEQFF. CDR3 bases: TGTGCCAGCAGCTTGGCTCTTAAGGGGGGGAATGAGCAGTTCTTC.

V gene TRBV5-1 combines with J gene TRBJ1-1; D may be TRBD1 (5 bases). The CDR3 totals 14 residues. Between the trimmed V and J ends, which lost 4 bases and 2 bases, there was a span of 12 bases. The germline V gene has CDR1 SGHRS and CDR2 YFSETQ. The CDR3 DNA follows: TGCGCCAGCAGCCTGACGACAGCCAACACTGAAGCTTTCTTT. Encoded protein: CASSLTTANTEAFF.